One sample yielded the 27 T cell receptor beta chains listed below, sequenced in a study of glioma-infiltrating T cells. Using RNA template, CDR3s of TCR alpha and beta were amplified with iRepertoire arm-PCR. From the multiplex PCR reads, TCRdb called clonotypes with MiXCR, one entry per CDR3 protein. Of 100,000 to 150,000 distinct CDR3 sequences in the sample, around 25% were seen once. Sequenced: glioma tissue, nonneoplastic brain tissue, or PBMCs (not recorded which). The receptors come from a human donor with low-grade glioma or glioblastoma, undergoing nonglioma brain surgery, or in good health (not recorded which).

The rearrangement uses TRBV2 and TRBJ1-1; D remains ambiguous. The germline CDR1 and CDR2 sequences are SNHLY and FYNNEI. The length of the CDR3 is 12 residues. Trimming pared 4 bases from V and 5 bases from J, leaving 8 bases between. The CDR3 here is CASSGRRTEAFF. The CDR3 DNA reads as TGTGCCAGCAGTGGCAGAAGGACTGAAGCTTTCTTT.

This clonotype was observed a handful of times. This chain links TRBV2 with TRBJ2-3, with TRBD2 matching over 9 bases. Germline CDR1 and CDR2: SNHLY and FYNNEI. CDR3 length equals 15 residues. Unmatched junction bases numbered 7, after V lost 8 bases and J lost 1 base. This CDR3 reads CASDVAGARTDTQYF. The DNA of the CDR3 is TGTGCCAGCGACGTAGCGGGGGCCCGCACAGATACGCAGTATTTT.

This clonotype came up a few times. The rearrangement uses TRBV2 and TRBJ1-5; no reliable D call. Trimming removed 5 bases at V and 3 bases at J, with 14 bases between. Germline CDR1 and CDR2: SNHLY and FYNNEI. The CDR3 runs 15 residues. CDR3 loop: CASSSDGRDNQPQHF. The CDR3 DNA sequence: TGTGCCAGCAGTTCCGACGGGAGGGACAATCAGCCCCAGCATTTT.

Ten or more counts support this clonotype. The chain combines TRBV7-7 with TRBJ2-7; 10 bases are shared with TRBD1. Looked up from germline, CDR1 is SSHAT and CDR2 is FNYEAQ (reference sequence). The CDR3 sequence is 14 residues long. The junction had 3 bases not matched to a gene; V was cut back by 4 bases and J by 3 bases. In DNA, the CDR3 is TGTGCCAGCAGCTGCCGGGACAGGGGCTACGAGCAGTACGTC. Protein sequence: CASSCRDRGYEQYV.

Of note for this clonotype: A much bigger clone sits one base away, suggesting this may be a read error. The chain carries TRBV28 and TRBJ2-3; no firm D call. Gene TRBJ1-5 matches the end of the DNA better, so the J call may be wrong. CDR3 size: 16 residues. Germline V CDR1 and CDR2: MDHEN, SYDVKM. The CDR3 sequence is CASSFSDPTKPDTQHF. In DNA, the CDR3 is TGTGCCAGCAGTTTTTCAGATCCAACTAAGCCAGATACGCAGCATTTT.

In this sample, this clonotype turned up many times. The V gene is TRBV20-1, the J gene TRBJ1-1; D is unclear. The CDR3 runs to 12 residues. From germline, CDR1 is DFQATT and CDR2 SNEGSKA (reference sequence). CDR3 amino acids: CSVLGLNTEAFF. CDR3 DNA: TGCAGCGTTTTGGGTTTGAACACTGAAGCTTTCTTT.

The chain links TRBV27 to TRBJ2-2; possible D gene TRBD1, 6 bases. The CDR3 sequence is 16 residues long. Trimming took off 7 bases at V and 3 bases at J, with 18 bases between the two ends. Germline CDR1 reads MNHEY; CDR2 reads SMNVEV (reference sequence). The chain's CDR3 is CASKQGRGIDTGELFF. CDR3 in DNA: TGTGCCAGCAAACAGGGAAGGGGGATTGACACCGGGGAGCTGTTTTTT.

This clonotype was seen many times. This chain connects TRBV7-2 to TRBJ2-1; no clear D. The CDR3 is 13 residues long. Germline CDR1 is SGHTA and CDR2 is FQGNSA. V was shortened by 7 bases and J by 5 bases, with 12 bases between the two germline ends. In DNA form, the CDR3 reads TGTGCCAGCACCACTTACCTAGACAATGAGCAGTTCTTC. As protein: CASTTYLDNEQFF.

Judged by abundance, this clonotype is medium-sized. J is TRBJ2-3 and V is TRBV20-1, with 7 bases aligning to TRBD1. V dropped 6 bases and J dropped 2; count of bases not matched to a gene: 2. CDR3 length equals 12 residues. From germline, CDR1 is DFQATT and CDR2 SNEGSKA (reference sequence). The CDR3 DNA reads TGCAGTGCCACAGGGGACACAGATACGCAGTATTTT. Residues: CSATGDTDTQYF.

This clonotype was recorded at least ten times. This CDR3 reads CSVPRGVDTQYF. CDR3 in DNA: TGCAGTGTTCCTCGAGGTGTAGATACGCAGTATTTT. The chain is built from TRBV20-1 and TRBJ2-3; D gene ambiguous. Per germline, CDR1 DFQATT and CDR2 SNEGSKA (reference sequence). The V end lost 7 bases, the J end lost 5 bases, and 13 bases lay between the germline ends. The CDR3 is 12 residues long.

In its sample, this clonotype was seen many times. V usage is TRBV6-1 and J usage is TRBJ1-1, with 8 bases fitting TRBD1. V lost 6 bases, J lost 5 bases, and 5 bases stayed unmatched. This CDR3 comprises 13 residues. Germline V lookup: CDR1 MNHNS, CDR2 SASEGT. CDR3 DNA sequence: TGTGCCAGCAGCGAATACAGGGGGACTGAAGCTTTCTTT. Encoded protein: CASSEYRGTEAFF.

This clonotype showed up many times. The genes are TRBV28 and TRBJ1-5; D is possibly TRBD1 (6 bases). The V end lost 3 bases, the J end lost 9 bases, and 12 bases lay between the germline ends. Germline CDR1 is MDHEN and CDR2 is SYDVKM. CDR3 length: 13 amino acids. CDR3 nucleotide sequence: TGTGCCAGCAGTTTCACAGACAGGCGGCCCCAGCATTTT. This encodes CASSFTDRRPQHF.

Written as DNA, the CDR3 is TGTGCCCGCACCGCGCGTGGGGGCCTTCAGCCGTGGAATCAGCCCCAGCATTTT. Residues: CARTARGGLQPWNQPQHF. This chain joins TRBV7-9 and TRBJ1-5; tentatively, D is TRBD1 (6 bases). Germline values: CDR1 SEHNR, CDR2 FQNEAQ (reference sequence). This CDR3 has 18 residues. Trimming cost V 11 bases and J 4 bases, with 30 bases left between them. The whole variable domain, remainder taken from reference TRBV7-9 and TRBJ1-5, is DTGVSQNPRHKITKRGQNVTFRCDPISEHNRLYWYRQTLGQGPEFLTYFQNEAQLEKSRLLSDRFSAERPKGSFSTLEIQRTEQGDSAMYLCARTARGGLQPWNQPQHFGDGTRLSIL.

This clonotype was counted ten times or more. V usage is TRBV27 and J usage is TRBJ2-3; 9 bases map to TRBD2. J gave up 3 bases and V 3 bases, and 7 bases lay outside the gene matches. From germline, CDR1 is MNHEY and CDR2 SMNVEV (reference sequence). CDR3 length: 16 amino acids. CDR3 in DNA: TGTGCCAGCAGTTTTCGGACCCTAGCGGGGACAGATACGCAGTATTTT. It is translated as CASSFRTLAGTDTQYF.

This clonotype was detected only a few times. The J gene is TRBJ2-5, the V gene TRBV18, with D possibly being TRBD1 or TRBD2 (5 bases each). The V end lost 0 bases, the J end lost 2 bases, and 16 bases lay between the germline ends. The germline V gene has CDR1 KGHSH and CDR2 LQKENI. This CDR3 is built from 17 residues. DNA of the CDR3: TGTGCCAGCTCACCACCATTGTGGGACGAAACACAAGAGACCCAGTACTTC. Encoded protein: CASSPPLWDETQETQYF. Full variable domain (missing parts from reference TRBV18 and TRBJ2-5): NAGVMQNPRHLVRRRGQEARLRCSPMKGHSHVYWYRQLPEEGLKFMVYLQKENIIDESGMPKERFSAEFPKEGPSILRIQQVVRGDSAAYFCASSPPLWDETQETQYFGPGTRLLVL.

This clonotype has only a few counts. V gene TRBV7-9 combines with J gene TRBJ1-4; 8 bases line up with TRBD1. CDR1 and CDR2 (germline): SEHNR, FQNEAQ (reference sequence). With V trimmed by 5 bases and J by 7 bases, 6 bases remained unmatched. The CDR3 spans 14 residues. This chain's CDR3 is CASSPWTGREKLFF. CDR3 DNA: TGTGCCAGCAGCCCCTGGACAGGGCGTGAAAAACTGTTTTTT.

This chain links TRBV18 with TRBJ1-2, with D unresolved. V lost 3 bases to trimming and J lost 4 bases, with 21 bases between them. CDR1 and CDR2 (germline): KGHSH, LQKENI. The CDR3 sequence is 17 residues long. The CDR3 region has the DNA TGTGCCAGCTCACCCCAAAGCGGCCGGGCGGCGGGCTATGGCTACACCTTC. Its translation: CASSPQSGRAAGYGYTF.

The chain combines TRBV5-1 with TRBJ1-2; D call uncertain. Germline V CDR1 and CDR2: SGHRS, YFSETQ. Trimming cost V 0 bases and J 2 bases, with 8 bases left between them. CDR3 length equals 14 residues. The CDR3 spells CASSLESVNYGYTF. CDR3 DNA sequence: TGCGCCAGCAGCTTGGAGTCGGTAAACTATGGCTACACCTTC.

This clonotype has more than one count but fewer than ten. The rearrangement uses TRBV7-2 and TRBJ2-2; D remains unclear. This CDR3 is 13 amino acids long. Per germline, CDR1 SGHTA and CDR2 FQGNSA. The V gene lost 2 bases and the J gene lost 6 bases, with 7 bases spanning the gap. CDR3 coding DNA: TGTGCCAGCAGCTTACTCGTCGCCGGGGAGCTGTTTTTT. This gives the protein CASSLLVAGELFF.

This clonotype showed up many times. The chain carries TRBV6-1 and TRBJ2-1, with 7 nucleotides matching TRBD1. The CDR3 contains 15 residues. V was pared by 5 bases and J by 1 base, with 5 bases of the junction left unmatched. Germline CDR1 and CDR2: MNHNS and SASEGT. CDR3 coding DNA: TGTGCCAGCAGTTCCCTGGGACAGTCCTACAATGAGCAGTTCTTC. It is translated as CASSSLGQSYNEQFF.

This clonotype was seen many times. The V gene is TRBV3-1, the J gene TRBJ2-7, with no clear D. The V gene lost 3 bases and the J gene lost 6 bases, with 15 bases spanning the gap. Germline CDR1 is LGHDT and CDR2 is YNNKEL (reference sequence). This CDR3 is built from 14 residues. The CDR3: CASSQNCFPAEQYV. In DNA, the CDR3 is TGTGCCAGCAGCCAGAACTGCTTTCCCGCCGAGCAGTACGTC.

This clonotype occurred a few times. The rearrangement uses TRBV4-1 and TRBJ2-1; TRBD1 matches at 9 bases. CDR1 and CDR2 (germline): MGHRA, YSYEKL. After removal of 4 bases from V and 12 bases from J, the junction contained 16 bases not matched to a gene. The length of the CDR3 is 16 residues. CDR3 nucleotides: TGCGCCAGCAGCCCCGGCCCCCGGGACAGGGTTTTTAGGCAGTTCTTC. Amino acid sequence: CASSPGPRDRVFRQFF.

The J gene is TRBJ1-2, the V gene TRBV9; TRBD1 agrees at 10 bases. This CDR3 is built from 16 residues. Per germline, CDR1 SGDLS and CDR2 YYNGEE. V lost 0 bases, J lost 7 bases, and 9 bases stayed unmatched. The CDR3 region has the DNA TGTGCCAGCAGCGTAGATATGACAGGGGGCGCGTCTGGCTACACCTTC. Translation gives CASSVDMTGGASGYTF. Drawing the rest from reference TRBV9 and TRBJ1-2, the complete variable domain is DSGVTQTPKHLITATGQRVTLRCSPRSGDLSVYWYQQSLDQGLQFLIQYYNGEERAKGNILERFSAQQFPDLHSELNLSSLELGDSALYFCASSVDMTGGASGYTFGSGTRLTVV.

This clonotype was detected ten times or more. The chain recombines TRBV28 with TRBJ2-5; D is ambiguous. CDR1 MDHEN and CDR2 SYDVKM come from the germline V gene. The V end was cut by 5 bases, the J end by 2 bases, with 6 bases between. This CDR3 contains 12 residues. CDR3 in DNA: TGTGCCAGCAGTCTAGATCAAGAGACCCAGTACTTC. This codes for CASSLDQETQYF.

This clonotype appeared many times. The gene calls are TRBV7-2 and TRBJ1-2; D is unclear. This CDR3 is built from 15 residues. Germline V gene data show CDR1 as SGHTA and CDR2 as FQGNSA. Trimming cost V 2 bases and J 8 bases, with 18 bases left between them. Written as DNA, the CDR3 is TGTGCCAGCAGCTTACACCCCGAGGTGGGAGGCGGCTACACCTTC. It yields the protein CASSLHPEVGGGYTF.

The V call is TRBV18, the J call TRBJ2-1; D is possibly TRBD1 or TRBD2 (5 bases each). V was cut by 5 bases and J by 5 bases, with 16 bases left in between. The germline V gene has CDR1 KGHSH and CDR2 LQKENI. The CDR3 has 15 residues. In DNA form, the CDR3 reads TGTGCCAGCTCAACAATAAAAAGGGGAGACAATGAGCAGTTCTTC. This gives the protein CASSTIKRGDNEQFF.

This clonotype was observed a handful of times. The rearrangement joins TRBV30 to TRBJ2-3; D remains unclear. Trimming stripped 0 bases from V and 0 bases from J, with 1 base between. There are 12 residues in the CDR3. Germline V gene sequence: CDR1 GTSNPN, CDR2 SVGIG (reference sequence). CDR3 sequence (DNA): TGTGCCTGGAGTGTCAGCACAGATACGCAGTATTTT. Its protein product is CAWSVSTDTQYF.